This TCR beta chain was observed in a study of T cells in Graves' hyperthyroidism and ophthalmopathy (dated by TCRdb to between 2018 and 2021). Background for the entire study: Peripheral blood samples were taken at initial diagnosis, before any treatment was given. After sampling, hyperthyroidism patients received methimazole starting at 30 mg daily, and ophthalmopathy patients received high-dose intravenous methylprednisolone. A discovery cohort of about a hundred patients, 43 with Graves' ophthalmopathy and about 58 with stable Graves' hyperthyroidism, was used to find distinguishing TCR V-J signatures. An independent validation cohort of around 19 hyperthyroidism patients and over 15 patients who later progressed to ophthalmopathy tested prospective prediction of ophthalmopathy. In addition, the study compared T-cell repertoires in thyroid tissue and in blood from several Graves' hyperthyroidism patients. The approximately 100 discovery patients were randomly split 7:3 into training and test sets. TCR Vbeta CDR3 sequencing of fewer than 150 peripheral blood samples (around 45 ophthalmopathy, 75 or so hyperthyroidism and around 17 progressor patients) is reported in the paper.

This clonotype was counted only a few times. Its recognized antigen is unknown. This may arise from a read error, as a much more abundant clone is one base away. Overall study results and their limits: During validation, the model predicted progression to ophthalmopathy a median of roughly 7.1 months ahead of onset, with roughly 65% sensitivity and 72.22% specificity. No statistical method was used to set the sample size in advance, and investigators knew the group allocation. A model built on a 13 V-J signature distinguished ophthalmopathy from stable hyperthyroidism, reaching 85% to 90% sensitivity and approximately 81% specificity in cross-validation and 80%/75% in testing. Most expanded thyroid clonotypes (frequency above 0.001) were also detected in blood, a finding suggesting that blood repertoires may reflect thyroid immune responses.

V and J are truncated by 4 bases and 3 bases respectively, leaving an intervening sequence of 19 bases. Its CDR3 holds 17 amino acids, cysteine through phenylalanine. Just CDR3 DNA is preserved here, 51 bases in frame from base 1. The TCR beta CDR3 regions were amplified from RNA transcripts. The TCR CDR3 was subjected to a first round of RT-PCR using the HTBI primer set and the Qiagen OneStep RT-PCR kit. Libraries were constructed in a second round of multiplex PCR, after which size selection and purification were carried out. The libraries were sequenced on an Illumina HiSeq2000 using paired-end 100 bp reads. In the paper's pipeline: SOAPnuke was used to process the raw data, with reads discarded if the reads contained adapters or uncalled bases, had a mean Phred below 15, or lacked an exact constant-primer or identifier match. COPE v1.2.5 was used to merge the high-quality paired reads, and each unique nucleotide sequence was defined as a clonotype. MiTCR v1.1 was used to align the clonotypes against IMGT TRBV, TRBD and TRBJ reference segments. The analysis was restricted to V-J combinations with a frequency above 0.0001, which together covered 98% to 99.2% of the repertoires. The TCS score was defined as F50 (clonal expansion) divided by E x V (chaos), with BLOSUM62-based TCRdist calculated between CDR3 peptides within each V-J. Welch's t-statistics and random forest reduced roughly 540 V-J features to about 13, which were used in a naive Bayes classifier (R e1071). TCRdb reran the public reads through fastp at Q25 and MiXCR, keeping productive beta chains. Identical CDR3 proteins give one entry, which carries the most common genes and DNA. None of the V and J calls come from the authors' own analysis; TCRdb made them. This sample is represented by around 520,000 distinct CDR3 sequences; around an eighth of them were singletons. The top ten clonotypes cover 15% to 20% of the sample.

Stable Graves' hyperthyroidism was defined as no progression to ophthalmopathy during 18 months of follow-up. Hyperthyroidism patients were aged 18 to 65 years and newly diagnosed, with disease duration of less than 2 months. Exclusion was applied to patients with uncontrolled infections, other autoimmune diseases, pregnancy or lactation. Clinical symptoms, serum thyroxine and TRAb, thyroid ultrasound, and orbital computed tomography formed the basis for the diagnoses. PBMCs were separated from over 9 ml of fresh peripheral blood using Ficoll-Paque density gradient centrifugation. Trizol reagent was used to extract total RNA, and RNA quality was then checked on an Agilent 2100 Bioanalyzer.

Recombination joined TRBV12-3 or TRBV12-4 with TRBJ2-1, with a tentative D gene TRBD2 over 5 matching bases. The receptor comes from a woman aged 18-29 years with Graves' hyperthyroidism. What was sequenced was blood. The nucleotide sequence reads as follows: TGTGCCAGCAGTTCACTCCCTACTGGCGGGTACTACAATGAGCAGTTCTTC. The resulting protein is CASSSLPTGGYYNEQFF.